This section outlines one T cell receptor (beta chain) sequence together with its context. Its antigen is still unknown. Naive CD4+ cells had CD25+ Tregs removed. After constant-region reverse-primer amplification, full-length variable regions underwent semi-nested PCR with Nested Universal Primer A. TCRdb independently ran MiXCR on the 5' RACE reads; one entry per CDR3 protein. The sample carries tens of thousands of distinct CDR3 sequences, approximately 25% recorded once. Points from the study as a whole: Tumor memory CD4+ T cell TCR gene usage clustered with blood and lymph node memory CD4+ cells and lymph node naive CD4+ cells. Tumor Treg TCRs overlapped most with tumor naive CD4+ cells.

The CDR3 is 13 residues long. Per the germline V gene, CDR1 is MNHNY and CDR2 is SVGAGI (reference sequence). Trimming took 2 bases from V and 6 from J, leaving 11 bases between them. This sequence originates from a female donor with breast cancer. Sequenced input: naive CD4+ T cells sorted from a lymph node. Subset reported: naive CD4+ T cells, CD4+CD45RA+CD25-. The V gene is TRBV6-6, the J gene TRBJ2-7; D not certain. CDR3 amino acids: CASSYTMGGEQYF. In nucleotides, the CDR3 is TGTGCCAGCAGTTACACGATGGGCGGCGAGCAGTACTTC.